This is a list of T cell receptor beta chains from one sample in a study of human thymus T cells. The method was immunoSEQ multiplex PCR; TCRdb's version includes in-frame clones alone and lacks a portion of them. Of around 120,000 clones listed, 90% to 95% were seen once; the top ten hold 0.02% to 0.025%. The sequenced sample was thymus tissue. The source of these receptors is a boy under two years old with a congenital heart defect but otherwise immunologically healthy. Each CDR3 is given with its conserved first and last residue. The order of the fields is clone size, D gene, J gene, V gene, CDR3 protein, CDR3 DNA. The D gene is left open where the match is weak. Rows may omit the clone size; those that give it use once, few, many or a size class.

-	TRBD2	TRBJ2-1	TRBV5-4	CASSLGGLAGPQSYNEQFF	TGTGCCAGCAGCTTGGGGGGACTAGCGGGGCCGCAATCCTACAATGAGCAGTTCTTC
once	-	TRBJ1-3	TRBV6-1	CASSLSGNTIYF	TGTGCCAGCAGCCTCTCTGGAAACACCATATATTTT
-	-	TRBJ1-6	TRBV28	CASSFRAGKYNSPLHF	TGTGCCAGCAGTTTCAGGGCAGGGAAGTATAATTCACCCCTCCACTTT
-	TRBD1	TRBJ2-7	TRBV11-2	CASSRTPQGYEQYF	TGTGCCAGCAGCCGAACGCCACAGGGGTACGAGCAGTACTTC
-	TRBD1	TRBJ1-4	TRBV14	CASSPPGQEREKLFF	TGTGCCAGCAGTCCCCCCGGACAGGAACGGGAAAAACTGTTTTTT
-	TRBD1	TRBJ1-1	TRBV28	CASRGQHTEAFF	TGTGCCAGCAGGGGACAGCACACTGAAGCTTTCTTT
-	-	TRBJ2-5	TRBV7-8	CASSLPERRGFQETQYF	TGTGCCAGCAGCCTACCAGAGAGACGGGGCTTTCAAGAGACCCAGTACTTC
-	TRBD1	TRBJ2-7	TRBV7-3	CASSLKGGNYEQYF	TGTGCCAGCAGCTTAAAAGGGGGCAACTACGAGCAGTACTTC
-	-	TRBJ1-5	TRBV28	CASGSNQPQHF	TGTGCCAGCGGCAGCAATCAGCCCCAGCATTTT
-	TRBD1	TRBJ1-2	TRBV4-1	CASSQAGTGRQGYTF	TGCGCCAGCAGCCAAGCAGGGACAGGGCGACAAGGCTACACCTTC
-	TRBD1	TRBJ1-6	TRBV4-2	CASSQGSGQGDSPLHF	TGTGCCAGCAGCCAAGGATCCGGACAGGGCGACTCACCCCTCCACTTT
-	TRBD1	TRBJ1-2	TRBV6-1	CASSEAGGQGARVNYGYTF	TGTGCCAGCAGTGAAGCGGGGGGACAGGGGGCAAGGGTTAACTATGGCTACACCTTC
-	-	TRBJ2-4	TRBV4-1	CASSQERASAKNIQYF	TGCGCCAGCAGCCAAGAGCGGGCTTCGGCCAAAAACATTCAGTACTTC
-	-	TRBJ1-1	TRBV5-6	CASSSPTTALRGTEAFF	TGTGCCAGCAGCTCCCCGACAACAGCCCTGAGGGGCACTGAAGCTTTCTTT
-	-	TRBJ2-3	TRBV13	CASSQGHLTDTQYF	TGTGCCAGCAGCCAGGGACACCTCACAGATACGCAGTATTTT
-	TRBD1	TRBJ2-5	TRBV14	CASSQVPTGNSETQYF	TGTGCCAGCAGCCAAGTTCCGACAGGGAACAGTGAGACCCAGTACTTC
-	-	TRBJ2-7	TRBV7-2	CASRTLHRPNEQYF	TGTGCCAGCAGGACCTTGCACCGTCCGAACGAGCAGTACTTC
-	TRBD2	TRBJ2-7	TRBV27	CASSPNQGLAGTWEQYF	TGTGCCAGCAGTCCAAATCAGGGACTAGCGGGGACCTGGGAGCAGTACTTC
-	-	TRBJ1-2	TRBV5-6	CASSFLPGPIGDGYTF	TGTGCCAGCAGCTTTCTACCGGGACCCATAGGAGATGGCTACACCTTC
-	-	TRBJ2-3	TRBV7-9	CASSPGGGTDTQYF	TGTGCCAGCAGCCCCGGTGGGGGGACAGATACGCAGTATTTT
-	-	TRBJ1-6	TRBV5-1	CASSLQGGENSPLHF	TGCGCCAGCAGCCTGCAAGGTGGGGAAAATTCACCCCTCCACTTT
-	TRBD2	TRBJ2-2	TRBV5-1	CASSLVASGGPTNTGELFF	TGCGCCAGCAGCTTGGTGGCTAGCGGGGGGCCGACCAACACCGGGGAGCTGTTTTTT
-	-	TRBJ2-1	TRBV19	CASRRVDSYNEQFF	TGTGCCAGTAGAAGGGTCGATTCCTACAATGAGCAGTTCTTC
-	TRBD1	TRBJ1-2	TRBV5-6	CASSKTGDFYGYTF	TGTGCCAGCAGCAAGACAGGGGATTTCTATGGCTACACCTTC
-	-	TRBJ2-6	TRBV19	CASSTRISSGANVLTF	TGTGCCAGTAGTACCAGGATCAGCTCTGGGGCCAACGTCCTGACTTTC
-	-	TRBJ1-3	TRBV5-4	CASSLEFGVGNTIYF	TGTGCCAGCAGCTTGGAATTCGGGGTGGGAAACACCATATATTTT
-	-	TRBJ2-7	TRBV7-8	CASSLRHSRTVTAGEQYF	TGTGCCAGCAGCTTACGACATTCCCGGACAGTGACGGCTGGCGAGCAGTACTTC
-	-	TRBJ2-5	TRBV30	CAWVPRGGETQYF	TGTGCCTGGGTCCCGAGGGGCGGAGAGACCCAGTACTTC
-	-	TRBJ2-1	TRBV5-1	CASSILSVSYNEQFF	TGCGCCAGCAGCATCTTAAGCGTCTCCTACAATGAGCAGTTCTTC
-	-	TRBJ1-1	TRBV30	CAWSVKTRALNTEAFF	TGTGCCTGGAGTGTAAAGACCAGGGCCCTGAACACTGAAGCTTTCTTT
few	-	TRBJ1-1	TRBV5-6	CASSLGPGQLNTEAFF	TGTGCCAGCAGCTTGGGGCCGGGACAACTGAACACTGAAGCTTTCTTT
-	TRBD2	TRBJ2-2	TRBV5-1	CASSSPGGRTGELFF	TGCGCCAGCAGCTCCCCGGGGGGGCGGACCGGGGAGCTGTTTTTT
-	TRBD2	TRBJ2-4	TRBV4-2	CASSLPGLAGGLAKNIQYF	TGTGCCAGCAGCCTCCCAGGACTAGCGGGGGGGCTAGCCAAAAACATTCAGTACTTC
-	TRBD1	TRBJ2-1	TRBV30	CASLRGTGPNEQFF	TGTGCCTCGTTGAGGGGGACAGGTCCTAATGAGCAGTTCTTC
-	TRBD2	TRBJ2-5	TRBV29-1	CSVDTSGHQETQYF	TGCAGCGTTGATACTAGCGGGCACCAAGAGACCCAGTACTTC
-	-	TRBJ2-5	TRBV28	CASRGTGGRQETQYF	TGTGCCAGCAGGGGTACGGGGGGCCGACAAGAGACCCAGTACTTC
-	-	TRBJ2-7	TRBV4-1	CASSQDRTDSYEQYF	TGCGCCAGCAGCCAAGATAGAACGGACTCCTACGAGCAGTACTTC
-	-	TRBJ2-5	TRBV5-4	CASSLVGHLQETQYF	TGTGCCAGCAGCCTAGTGGGACACCTTCAAGAGACCCAGTACTTC
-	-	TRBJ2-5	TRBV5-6	CASSLRLWGKEETQYF	TGTGCCAGCAGCTTGCGCCTATGGGGGAAAGAAGAGACCCAGTACTTC
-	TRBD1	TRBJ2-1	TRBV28	CASSYGTEPPYNEQFF	TGTGCCAGCAGTTATGGGACAGAGCCCCCCTACAATGAGCAGTTCTTC
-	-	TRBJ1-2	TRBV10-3	CAITAGSLLHGYTF	TGTGCCATCACCGCGGGGTCTCTTTTACATGGCTACACCTTC
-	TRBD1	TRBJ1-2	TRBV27	CASSPRRGLGYTF	TGTGCCAGCAGTCCAAGGAGGGGGCTTGGCTACACCTTC
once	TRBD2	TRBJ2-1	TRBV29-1	CSVEDQRGGLYNEQFF	TGCAGCGTTGAAGATCAGCGGGGGGGCCTCTACAATGAGCAGTTCTTC
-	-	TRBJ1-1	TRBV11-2	CASLGLGGFNTEAFF	TGTGCCAGCTTAGGATTAGGAGGGTTCAACACTGAAGCTTTCTTT